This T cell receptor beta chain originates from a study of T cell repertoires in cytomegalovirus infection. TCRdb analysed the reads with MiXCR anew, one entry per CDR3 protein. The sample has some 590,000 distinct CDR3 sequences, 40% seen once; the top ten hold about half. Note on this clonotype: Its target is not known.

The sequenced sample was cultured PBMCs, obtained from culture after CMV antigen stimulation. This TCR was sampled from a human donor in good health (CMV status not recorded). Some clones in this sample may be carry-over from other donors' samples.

CDR3 in amino acids: CASSLERRTDTQYF. As DNA, the CDR3 is TGTGCCAGCAGCTTAGAGAGGCGCACAGATACGCAGTATTTT. The chain employs TRBV7-8 and TRBJ2-3; D not resolved. V gave up 1 base and J gave up 1 base, with 6 bases separating them. The V gene's germline CDR1 is SGHVS and CDR2 FQNEAQ. CDR3 length: 14 amino acids. Based on the CDR3 plus reference TRBV7-8 and TRBJ2-3, the full variable domain is GAGVSQSPRYKVAKRGQDVALRCDPISGHVSLFWYQQALGQGPEFLTYFQNEAQLDKSGLPSDRFFAERPEGSVSTLKIQRTQQEDSAVYLCASSLERRTDTQYFGPGTRLTVL.